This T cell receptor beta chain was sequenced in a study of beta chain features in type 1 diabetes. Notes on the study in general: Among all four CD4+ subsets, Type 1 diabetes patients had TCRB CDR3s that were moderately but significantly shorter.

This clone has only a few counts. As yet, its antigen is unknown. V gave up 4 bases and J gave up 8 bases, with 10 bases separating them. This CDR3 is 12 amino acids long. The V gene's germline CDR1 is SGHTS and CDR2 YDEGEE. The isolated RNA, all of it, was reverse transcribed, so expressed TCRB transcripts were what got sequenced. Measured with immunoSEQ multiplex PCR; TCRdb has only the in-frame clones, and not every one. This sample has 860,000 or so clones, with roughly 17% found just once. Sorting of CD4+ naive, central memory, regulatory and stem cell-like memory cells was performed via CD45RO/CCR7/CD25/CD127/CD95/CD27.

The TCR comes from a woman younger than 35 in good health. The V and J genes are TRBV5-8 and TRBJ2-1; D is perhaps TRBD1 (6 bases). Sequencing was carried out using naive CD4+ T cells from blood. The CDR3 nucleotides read TGTGCCAGCAGCCCTAGGACAGATGAGCAGTTCTTC. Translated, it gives CASSPRTDEQFF.